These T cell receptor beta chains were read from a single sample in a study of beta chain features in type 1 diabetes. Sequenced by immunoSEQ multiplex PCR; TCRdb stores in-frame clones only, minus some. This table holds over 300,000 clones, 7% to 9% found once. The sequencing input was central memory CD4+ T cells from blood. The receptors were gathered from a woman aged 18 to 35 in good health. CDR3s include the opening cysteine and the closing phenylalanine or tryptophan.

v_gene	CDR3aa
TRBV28	CASTPSGAGDYGYTF
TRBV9	CASSPTGWNTEAFF
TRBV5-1	CASSLVGQDTEAFF
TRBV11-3	CASSKTSGTTGELFF
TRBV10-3	CAIRGTSGSGEQYF
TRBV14	CASSQEWGNEQFF
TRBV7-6	CASSSGGTSEYEQYF
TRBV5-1	CASSVGTYEQYF
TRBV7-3	CASSKRDSRNEQFF
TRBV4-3	CASSQDRLNEQFF
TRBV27	CASSPLGAGAQETQYF
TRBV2	CASRIQGRGDTQYF
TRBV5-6	CASSLVDRTTGELFF
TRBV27	CASSLSGGSGETQYF
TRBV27	CASSKTRLNEQFF
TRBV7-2	CASSPVGANVLTF
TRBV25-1	CASSERAAAEAFF
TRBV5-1	CASSKRQGIRTYEQYF
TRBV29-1	CSVSGVDGYTF
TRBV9	CASSGTSGSVTGELFF
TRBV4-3	CASSLGLGENIQYF
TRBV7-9	CASSYHRDSVNNEQFF
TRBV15	CATSRSPSGEYEQYF
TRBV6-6	CASSRTLRDEQFF
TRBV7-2	CASSKPEGSNEQFF
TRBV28	CAICQNVKNIQYF
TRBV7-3	CASSLDSEQFF
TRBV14	CASSQGFVREETQYF
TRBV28	CASIPGDRDYGYTF
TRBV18	CASSPPAGGTAGELFF
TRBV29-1	CSVWREVGETQYF
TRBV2	CASTTGQGTGNTIYF
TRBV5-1	CASSLGRVSSYNEQFF
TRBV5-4	CASSLGQNYGYTF
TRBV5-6	CASINSGANVLTF
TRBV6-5	CAARGRDKGTYEQYF
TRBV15	CATSRQGPTDTQYF
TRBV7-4	CASSSRTSGRRFTGELFF
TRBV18	CASSPGLYNEQFF
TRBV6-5	CASSYRGDSHNEQFF
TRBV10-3	CAISGLYQETQYF
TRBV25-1	CASSEMGGAGETQYF
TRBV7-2	CASSLGTSVAYEQYF
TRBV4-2	CASSFDRDVTEKLFF
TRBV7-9	CASSLVSLAGTATGELFF
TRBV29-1	CSSSSGTGSGYTF
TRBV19	CASSIDRRDYGYTF
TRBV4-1	CASSQEVARTGRVEQYF
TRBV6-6	CASSSYGQGTYEQYF
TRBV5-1	CASSRTGASQETQYF
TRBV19	CASKAAGANVLTF